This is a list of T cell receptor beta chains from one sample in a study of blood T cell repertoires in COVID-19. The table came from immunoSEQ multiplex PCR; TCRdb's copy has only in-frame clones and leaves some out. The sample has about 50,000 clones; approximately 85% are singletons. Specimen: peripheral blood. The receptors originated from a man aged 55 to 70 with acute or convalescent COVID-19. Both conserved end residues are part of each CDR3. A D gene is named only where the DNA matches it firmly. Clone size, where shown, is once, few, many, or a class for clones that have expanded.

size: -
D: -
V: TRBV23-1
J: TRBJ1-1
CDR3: CASSHWQRHTEAFF
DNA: TGCGCCAGCAGTCACTGGCAGCGCCACACTGAAGCTTTCTTT

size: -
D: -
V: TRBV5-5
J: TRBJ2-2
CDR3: CASRRMTLNTGELFF
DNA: TGTGCCAGTAGACGGATGACTTTGAACACCGGGGAGCTGTTTTTT

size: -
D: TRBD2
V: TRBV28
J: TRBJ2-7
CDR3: CASSPGLAGGAGQYF
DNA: TGTGCCAGCTCGCCGGGACTAGCGGGAGGCGCCGGGCAGTACTTC

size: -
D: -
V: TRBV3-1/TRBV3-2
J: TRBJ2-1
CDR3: CASSQAWRDNEQFF
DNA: TGTGCCAGCAGCCAAGCGTGGCGGGACAATGAGCAGTTCTTC

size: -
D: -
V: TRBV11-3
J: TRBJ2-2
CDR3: CASSLHGGELFF
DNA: TGTGCCAGCAGCTTACACGGCGGGGAGCTGTTTTTT

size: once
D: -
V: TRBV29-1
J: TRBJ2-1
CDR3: CSVLSPGHLPSSTVPTLYNEQFF
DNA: TGCAGCGTCTTATCACCAGGACATCTCCCCTCCAGTACAGTTCCCACCCTATACAATGAGCAGTTCTTC

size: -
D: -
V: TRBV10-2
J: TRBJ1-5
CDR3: CASSGQISNQPQHF
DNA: TGCGCCAGCAGCGGACAGATTAGCAATCAGCCCCAGCATTTT

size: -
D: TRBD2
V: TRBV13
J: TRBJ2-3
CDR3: CASSLVGLAGVTDTQYF
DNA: TGTGCCAGCAGCTTAGTGGGACTAGCGGGAGTTACTGATACGCAGTATTTT

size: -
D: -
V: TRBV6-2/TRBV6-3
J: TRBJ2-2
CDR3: CASSADWLRSRELFF
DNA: TGTGCCAGCAGTGCCGACTGGTTAAGGAGCCGGGAGCTGTTTTTT

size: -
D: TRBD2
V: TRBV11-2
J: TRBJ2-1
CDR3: CASSALGAGVYNEQFF
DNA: TGTGCCAGCAGCGCCCTAGGGGCGGGAGTCTACAATGAGCAGTTCTTC

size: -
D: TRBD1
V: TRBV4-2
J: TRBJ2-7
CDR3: CASSQRTGSFNEQYF
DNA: TGTGCCAGCAGCCAACGGACAGGAAGCTTTAACGAGCAGTACTTC

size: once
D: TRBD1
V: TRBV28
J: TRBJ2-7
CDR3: CASSWGQGYEQYF
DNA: TGTGCCAGCAGTTGGGGACAGGGCTACGAGCAGTACTTC

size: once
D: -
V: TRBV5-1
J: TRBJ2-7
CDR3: CASSLQSPPLEQYF
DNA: TGCGCCAGCAGCCTCCAAAGCCCCCCTCTCGAGCAGTACTTC

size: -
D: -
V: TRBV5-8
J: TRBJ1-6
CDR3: CASSEYRGYNSPLHF
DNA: TGTGCCAGCAGCGAGTATAGGGGTTACAATTCACCCCTCCACTTT

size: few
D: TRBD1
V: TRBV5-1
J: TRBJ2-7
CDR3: CASSHGQDYNEQYF
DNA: TGCGCCAGCAGCCACGGACAGGATTACAACGAGCAGTACTTC

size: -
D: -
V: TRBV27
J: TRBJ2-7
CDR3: CASSLVATNYEQYF
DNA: TGTGCCAGCAGTTTGGTCGCGACTAACTACGAGCAGTACTTC

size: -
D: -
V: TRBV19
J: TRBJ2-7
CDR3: CASSKLARGGDEQYF
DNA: TGTGCCAGTAGCAAATTAGCTCGAGGCGGAGACGAGCAGTACTTC

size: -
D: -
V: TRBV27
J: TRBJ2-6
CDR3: CASSPGGALRANVLTF
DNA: TGTGCCAGCAGCCCTGGAGGTGCCTTGAGGGCCAACGTCCTGACTTTC

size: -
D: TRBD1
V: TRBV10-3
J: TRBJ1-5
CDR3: CAISEFQGASNQPQHF
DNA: TGTGCCATCAGTGAGTTCCAGGGGGCAAGCAATCAGCCCCAGCATTTT

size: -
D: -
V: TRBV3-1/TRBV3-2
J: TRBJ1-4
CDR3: CASSQPRNSEKLFF
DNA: TGTGCCAGCAGCCAGCCCAGGAATTCTGAAAAACTGTTTTTT

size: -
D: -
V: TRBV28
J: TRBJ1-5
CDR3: CASTQRGVQPQHF
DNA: TGTGCCAGCACCCAACGCGGGGTTCAGCCCCAGCATTTT

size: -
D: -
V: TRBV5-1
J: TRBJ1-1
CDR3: CASSLERRNTEAFF
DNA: TGCGCCAGCAGCTTGGAGAGGAGAAACACTGAAGCTTTCTTT

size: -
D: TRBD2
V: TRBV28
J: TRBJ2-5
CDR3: CASSLWQAASGSSGGTQYF
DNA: TGTGCCAGCAGTTTATGGCAGGCGGCTAGCGGGTCTTCCGGGGGGACCCAGTACTTC

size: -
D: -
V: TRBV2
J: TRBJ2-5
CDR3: CASSIEETQYF
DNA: TGTGCCAGCAGCATAGAAGAGACCCAGTACTTC

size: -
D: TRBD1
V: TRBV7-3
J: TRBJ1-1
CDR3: CASSPRTGGGGAFF
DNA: TGTGCCAGCAGCCCACGGACAGGGGGCGGCGGAGCTTTCTTT

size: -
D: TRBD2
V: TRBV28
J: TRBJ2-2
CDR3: CASSLLGGGTGELFF
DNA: TGTGCCAGCAGTTTACTGGGGGGAGGGACCGGGGAGCTGTTTTTT

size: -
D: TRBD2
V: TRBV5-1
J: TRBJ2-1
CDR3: CASSSPGGRSPYNEQFF
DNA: TGCGCCAGCAGCTCCCCAGGCGGGAGAAGCCCCTACAATGAGCAGTTCTTC

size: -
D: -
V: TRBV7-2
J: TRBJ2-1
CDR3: CASSLDRALNEQFF
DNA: TGTGCCAGCAGCTTAGACAGGGCCCTTAACGAGCAGTTCTTC

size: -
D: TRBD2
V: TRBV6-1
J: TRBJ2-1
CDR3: CASSARTLAGRGGGEQFF
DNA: TGTGCCAGCAGTGCGAGGACTCTAGCGGGACGGGGGGGCGGTGAGCAGTTCTTC

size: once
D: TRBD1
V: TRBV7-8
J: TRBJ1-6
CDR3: CAGSLVGQGGSPLHF
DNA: TGTGCCGGCAGCTTAGTCGGTCAGGGGGGTTCACCCCTCCACTTT

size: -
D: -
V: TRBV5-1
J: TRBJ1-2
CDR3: CASHTAGLGDYGYTF
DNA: TGCGCCAGCCACACCGCGGGACTGGGCGACTATGGCTACACCTTC

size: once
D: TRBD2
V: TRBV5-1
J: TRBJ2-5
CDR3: CASSLAREGQETQYF
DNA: TGCGCCAGCAGCTTGGCCCGGGAGGGACAAGAGACCCAGTACTTC

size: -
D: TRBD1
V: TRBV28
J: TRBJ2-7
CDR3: CASSPSGGYEQYF
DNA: TGTGCCAGCAGTCCGTCAGGGGGCTACGAGCAGTACTTC

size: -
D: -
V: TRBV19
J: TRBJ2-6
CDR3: CASSSPGSSGANVLTF
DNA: TGTGCCAGTAGTAGTCCCGGTTCCTCTGGGGCCAACGTCCTGACTTTC

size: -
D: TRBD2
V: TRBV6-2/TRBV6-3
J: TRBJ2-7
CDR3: CASSLAGGPHEQYF
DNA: TGTGCCAGCAGTTTAGCGGGAGGGCCCCACGAGCAGTACTTC

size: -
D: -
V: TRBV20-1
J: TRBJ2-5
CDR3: CSVQGETQYF
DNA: TGCAGCGTCCAGGGGGAGACCCAGTACTTC

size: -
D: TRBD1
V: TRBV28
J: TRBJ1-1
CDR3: CASSTQGRRTEAFF
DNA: TGTGCCAGCAGTACACAGGGGCGGCGGACTGAAGCTTTCTTT

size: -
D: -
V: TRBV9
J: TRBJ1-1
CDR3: CASSPGTMNTEAFF
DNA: TGTGCCAGCAGCCCCGGGACAATGAACACTGAAGCTTTCTTT

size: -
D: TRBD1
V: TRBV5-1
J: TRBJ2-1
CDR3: CASSLVVGQDNEQFF
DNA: TGCGCCAGCAGCTTGGTGGTCGGACAGGACAATGAGCAGTTCTTC

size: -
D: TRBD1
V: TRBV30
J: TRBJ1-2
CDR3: CAWRDRGDYGYTF
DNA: TGTGCCTGGAGGGACAGGGGGGACTATGGCTACACCTTC

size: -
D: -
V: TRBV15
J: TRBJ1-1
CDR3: CATSRGAGDTEAFF
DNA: TGTGCCACCAGCAGAGGGGCAGGGGACACTGAAGCTTTCTTT

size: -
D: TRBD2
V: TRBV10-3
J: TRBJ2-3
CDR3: CATGKGLAGLTDTQYF
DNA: TGTGCCACCGGCAAGGGACTAGCGGGACTAACAGATACGCAGTATTTT

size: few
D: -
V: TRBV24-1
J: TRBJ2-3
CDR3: CATSDPQVSGTDTQYF
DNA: TGTGCCACCAGTGATCCCCAGGTGTCGGGCACAGATACGCAGTATTTT

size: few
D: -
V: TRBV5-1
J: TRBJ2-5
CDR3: CASSYQGRGETQYF
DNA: TGCGCCAGCAGCTACCAGGGACGGGGGGAGACCCAGTACTTC

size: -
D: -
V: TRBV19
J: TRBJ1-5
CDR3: CASSIIVKGGQPQHF
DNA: TGTGCCAGTAGTATTATAGTGAAAGGGGGTCAGCCCCAGCATTTT

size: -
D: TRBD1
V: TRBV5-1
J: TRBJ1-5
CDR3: CASSGPGQLNQPQHF
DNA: TGCGCCAGCAGCGGACCGGGACAGCTAAATCAGCCCCAGCATTTT

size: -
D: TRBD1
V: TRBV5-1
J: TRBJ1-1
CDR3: CASSQGTGNTEAFF
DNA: TGCGCCAGCAGCCAAGGGACAGGGAACACTGAAGCTTTCTTT

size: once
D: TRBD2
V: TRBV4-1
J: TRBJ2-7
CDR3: CASSQESPLAGAGASYEQYF
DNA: TGCGCCAGCAGCCAAGAGTCACCTTTAGCGGGAGCCGGGGCTAGCTACGAGCAGTACTTC

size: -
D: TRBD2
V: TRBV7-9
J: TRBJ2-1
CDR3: CASSAGLAVNEQFF
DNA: TGTGCCAGCAGCGCGGGACTAGCGGTTAATGAGCAGTTCTTC